A selection of T cell receptor beta chains follows, all from one sample in a study of blood T cell repertoires in COVID-19. Libraries were prepared by immunoSEQ multiplex PCR; TCRdb keeps only in-frame clonotypes and omits some of them. The sample records around 250,000 clones, just under 90% being singletons. Input material: PBMCs or T cells enriched from blood (not recorded which). The source of these receptors is a woman in her thirties with acute COVID-19. Each CDR3 is given with its conserved first and last residue. The D gene is left open where the match is weak. Expanded clones are given a class, and other clones once, few, many or no size at all.

J | D | size | V | DNA | CDR3
TRBJ1-2 | - | - | TRBV24-1 | TGTGCCACCAGTGACCGCGTGTCAGGGGATGGCTACACCTTC | CATSDRVSGDGYTF
TRBJ1-5 | TRBD1 | - | TRBV4-2 | TGTGCCAGCAGCCAGGAGTTGGACAGGGGGAATCAGCCCCAGCATTTT | CASSQELDRGNQPQHF
TRBJ2-1 | TRBD2 | - | TRBV2 | TGTGCCAGCAGTGACCCCGTAGCGGGAATAAACAATGAGCAGTTCTTC | CASSDPVAGINNEQFF
TRBJ2-2 | TRBD2 | - | TRBV6-5 | TGTGCCAGCATTCCGACTAGCGGGAGTACCGGGGAGCTGTTTTTT | CASIPTSGSTGELFF
TRBJ1-5 | TRBD1 | - | TRBV6-1 | TGTGCCAGCAGTGAAGCGAGAGCAACAGGGGGGGTTCAGCCCCAGCATTTT | CASSEARATGGVQPQHF
TRBJ2-1 | TRBD1 | once | TRBV29-1 | TGCAGCGTTGATTTGGGGACAGGGGGCGATGAGCAGTTCTTC | CSVDLGTGGDEQFF
TRBJ1-5 | TRBD1 | - | TRBV2 | TGTGCCAGCAGTGCCGAAGGGGGCGATCAGCCCCAGCATTTT | CASSAEGGDQPQHF
TRBJ2-7 | TRBD2 | - | TRBV19 | TGTGCCAGTAGTAAGGATACCAGCGGGATCCTGGGCTACGAGCAGTACTTC | CASSKDTSGILGYEQYF
TRBJ1-4 | - | - | TRBV7-9 | TGTGCCAGCAGCGGACGTGACCGGGGGGAAAAACTGTTTTTT | CASSGRDRGEKLFF
TRBJ2-7 | TRBD1 | - | TRBV5-6 | TGTGCCAGCAGCTTGGAGTGGACAGGGGGCTACGAGCAGTACTTC | CASSLEWTGGYEQYF
TRBJ1-5 | - | - | TRBV3-1/TRBV3-2 | TGTGCCAGCAGCCAGGACTGGACCAATCAGCCCCAGCATTTT | CASSQDWTNQPQHF
TRBJ1-2 | - | - | TRBV5-4 | TGTGCCAGCAGCTTCGGGGGGGACTATGGCTACACCTTC | CASSFGGDYGYTF
TRBJ2-3 | TRBD2 | once | TRBV7-8 | TGTGCCAGCAGCTCCCCCCGCGGGACTAGCGGGATGTTGACAGATACGCAGTATTTT | CASSSPRGTSGMLTDTQYF
TRBJ1-6 | TRBD1 | - | TRBV2 | TGTGCCAGCAGTCGGGACAGATCGAGTTCACCCCTCCACTTT | CASSRDRSSSPLHF
TRBJ1-5 | TRBD1 | - | TRBV18 | TGTGCCAGCTCTTTCGGACAGGGACGCAATCAGCCCCAGCATTTT | CASSFGQGRNQPQHF
TRBJ1-3 | TRBD1 | once | TRBV9 | TGTGCCAGCAGCGCCCGGGACAGGGGGATCCGCTCTGGAAACACCATATATTTT | CASSARDRGIRSGNTIYF
TRBJ1-5 | TRBD1 | - | TRBV28 | TGTGCCAGCAGTCTCCTCTACGGACAGGACAATCAGCCCCAGCATTTT | CASSLLYGQDNQPQHF
TRBJ2-2 | TRBD2 | - | TRBV27 | TGTGCCAGCAGTTCGGCGGGAGGCACCGGGGAGCTGTTTTTT | CASSSAGGTGELFF
TRBJ2-4 | - | - | TRBV3-1/TRBV3-2 | TGTGCCAGCAGCCAGGGGGCAGGGGAGATAACCAAAAACATTCAGTACTTC | CASSQGAGEITKNIQYF
TRBJ2-7 | TRBD2 | - | TRBV5-8 | TGTGCCAGCAGCCCGGGGTTTAGGCGGGAGGGGACAGACCCCTACGAGCAGTACTTC | CASSPGFRREGTDPYEQYF
TRBJ2-5 | - | once | TRBV7-3 | TGTGCCAGCAGCAGAGGAAATAGCGAGGGAGAGACCCAGTACTTC | CASSRGNSEGETQYF
TRBJ2-7 | TRBD2 | - | TRBV14 | TGTGCCAGCAGCCAGACTAGCGGGATCCCGTCCTACGAGCAGTACTTC | CASSQTSGIPSYEQYF
TRBJ2-1 | TRBD2 | - | TRBV19 | TGTGCCAGTAGTCCGCTAGCGGGAGGGTTTAATGAGCAGTTCTTC | CASSPLAGGFNEQFF
TRBJ2-7 | TRBD1 | - | TRBV5-1 | TGCGCCAGCAGCTTTGGTCAGGGGGCTGATGAGCAGTACTTC | CASSFGQGADEQYF
TRBJ2-1 | TRBD2 | - | TRBV6-1 | TGTGCCAGCAGTGATTTTGCGGGGGAATACAATGAGCAGTTCTTC | CASSDFAGEYNEQFF
TRBJ1-2 | TRBD1 | - | TRBV7-9 | TGTGCCAGCAGCTTAGGGCCTTTGGGCGGACAGGGGGCAGGCTATGGCTACACCTTC | CASSLGPLGGQGAGYGYTF
TRBJ1-2 | - | few | TRBV13 | TGTGCCAGCAGTGCGGCGGGGCCTAGCGGGGGCTACACCTTC | CASSAAGPSGGYTF
TRBJ2-2 | - | - | TRBV19 | TGTGCCAGTATCGAGTCGGGAATTAGGACCGGGGAGCTGTTTTTT | CASIESGIRTGELFF
TRBJ1-2 | - | - | TRBV24-1 | TGTGCCACCAGTGATTACAGGGCCGGCTACACCTTC | CATSDYRAGYTF
TRBJ2-7 | - | - | TRBV5-1 | TGCGCCAGCAGCACGGATGGGGGCTCGGGCCAGTACTTC | CASSTDGGSGQYF
TRBJ2-5 | - | - | TRBV5-1 | TGCGCCAGCAGCTTCGATCAAGGAGGCGAGACCCAGTACTTC | CASSFDQGGETQYF
TRBJ2-2 | TRBD1 | once | TRBV7-9 | TGTGCCAGCAGCTTATACCAGGGGGCGAGCACCGGGGAGCTGTTTTTT | CASSLYQGASTGELFF
TRBJ1-5 | TRBD1 | - | TRBV6-5 | TGTGCCAGCAGACGACAGGGGGATAGCAATCAGCCCCAGCATTTT | CASRRQGDSNQPQHF
TRBJ2-4 | TRBD1 | - | TRBV7-2 | TGTGCCAGCACCAGAGAGGTGTGGCAGGGGGTGTTTATGGACATTCAGTACTTC | CASTREVWQGVFMDIQYF
TRBJ1-2 | - | - | TRBV30 | TGTGCCTGGAGTGTACAAGGAGCGGGTGGCTACACCTTC | CAWSVQGAGGYTF
TRBJ2-1 | - | - | TRBV27 | TGTGCCAGCAGCTTCTCCTACAATGAGCAGTTCTTC | CASSFSYNEQFF
TRBJ2-7 | TRBD2 | - | TRBV3-1/TRBV3-2 | TGTGCCAGCAGCCCCGCGGGACTAGCGGGAGACTACGAGCAGTACTTC | CASSPAGLAGDYEQYF
TRBJ1-1 | - | - | TRBV6-5 | TGTGCCAGCAGGAAGCAGGGGAACACTGAAGCTTTCTTT | CASRKQGNTEAFF
TRBJ2-7 | - | - | TRBV7-2 | TGTGCCAGCAGCTCGATAGGCGGCTCGTACGAGCAGTACTTC | CASSSIGGSYEQYF
TRBJ2-7 | - | - | TRBV7-8 | TGTGCCAGCAGCGGGGGGTTGGGCTCCTACGAGCAGTACTTC | CASSGGLGSYEQYF
TRBJ2-1 | TRBD1 | - | TRBV5-1 | TGCGCCAGCAGCAGCGGGACAGGGAACAATGAGCAGTTCTTC | CASSSGTGNNEQFF
TRBJ2-3 | TRBD2 | - | TRBV7-6 | TGTGCCAGCAGCCCGATCGGACTAGCGGGAGGGTTTAGCACAGATACGCAGTATTTT | CASSPIGLAGGFSTDTQYF
TRBJ1-6 | TRBD1 | - | TRBV3-1/TRBV3-2 | TGTGCCAGCAGCCCGGGGACAGGTCGGTCCGATAATTCACCCCTCCACTTT | CASSPGTGRSDNSPLHF
TRBJ2-1 | TRBD2 | - | TRBV6-1 | TGTGCCAGCAGTGAAGCCGGGCTAGCGGGACGGCAGTTCTTC | CASSEAGLAGRQFF
TRBJ1-1 | - | once | TRBV28 | TGTGCCAGCAGTGCTGCAGACACTGAAGCTTTCTTT | CASSAADTEAFF
TRBJ2-1 | - | once | TRBV3-1/TRBV3-2 | TGTGCCAGCAGCCCGAACAGGGTGAACAATGAGCAGTTCTTC | CASSPNRVNNEQFF
TRBJ2-3 | TRBD2 | - | TRBV4-1 | TGCGCCAGCAGCCAACCGGGACTAGCGCGAAACACAGATACGCAGTATTTT | CASSQPGLARNTDTQYF
TRBJ2-7 | - | - | TRBV28 | TGTGCCAGCAGTTTACCCGACGGGACCTACGAGCAGTACTTC | CASSLPDGTYEQYF
TRBJ2-7 | - | - | TRBV19 | TGTGCCAGTAGTGTTGCAGGAAGTCTGTACGAGCAGTACTTC | CASSVAGSLYEQYF
TRBJ2-1 | TRBD2 | - | TRBV6-2/TRBV6-3 | TGTGCCAGCAGTTACTCGAGTCCTCTAGCGGGATGGGGGAATGAGCAGTTCTTC | CASSYSSPLAGWGNEQFF
TRBJ1-6 | - | - | TRBV27 | TGTGCCAGCAGTTTATGGGGGCTTTATTCACCCCTCCACTTT | CASSLWGLYSPLHF